This entry lists 5 T cell receptor beta chains sequenced from one sample in a study of T cells in Graves' hyperthyroidism and ophthalmopathy. TCR beta CDR3 sequences were amplified from RNA transcripts. First-round RT-PCR of the TCR CDR3 relied on the HTBI primer set. TCRdb reprocessed the multiplex PCR reads with MiXCR, giving one entry per CDR3 protein. The table has hundreds of thousands of distinct CDR3 sequences, about two fifths seen once; the top ten hold roughly 8.3%. What was sequenced was blood. The origin of the receptors is a young man with Graves' hyperthyroidism.

This clonotype was detected many times. This chain's CDR3 is CSDNDRGTEAFF. CDR3 DNA sequence: TGCAGCGATAATGACAGGGGCACTGAAGCTTTCTTT. The chain links TRBV29-1 to TRBJ1-1, with 8 bases fitting TRBD1. The V segment lost 7 bases and the J segment 4 bases; nucleotides outside the gene matches: 5. The CDR3 has 12 amino acids. Germline V gene data show CDR1 as SQVTM and CDR2 as ANQGSEA.

As concerns this clonotype: Just one base apart from a much larger clone, this may be a read error. The chain employs TRBV9 and TRBJ1-4; D gene uncertain. The CDR3 is 15 residues long. Germline V CDR1 and CDR2: SGDLS, YYNGEE. The CDR3 loop is CARSVLGVPNEKLFF. CDR3 nucleotides: TGTGCCAGGAGCGTATTGGGAGTACCTAATGAAAAACTGTTTTTT.

The rearrangement links TRBV6-1 to TRBJ1-5; D not certain. The CDR3 contains 16 residues. In germline, CDR1 is MNHNS, CDR2 SASEGT. Trimming removed 5 bases from V and 3 bases from J, with 17 bases in between. The CDR3: CASSYSIPADNQPQHF. CDR3 nucleotide sequence: TGTGCCAGCAGTTACTCGATCCCGGCAGACAATCAGCCCCAGCATTTT.

This clonotype was observed a handful of times. This chain connects TRBV5-4 to TRBJ2-5; 9 bases agree with TRBD1. The CDR3 loop spans 15 amino acids. J lost 4 bases, V lost 1 base, and 5 bases had no gene match. CDR1 SGHNT and CDR2 YYREEE come from the germline V gene (reference sequence). The CDR3 reads CASSLLDRGRETQYF. In DNA, the CDR3 is TGTGCCAGCAGCTTGTTGGACAGGGGTAGAGAGACCCAGTACTTC.

This clonotype was observed a handful of times. The chain links TRBV6-5 to TRBJ2-7, with D perhaps matching TRBD1 (5 bases). The germline CDR1 and CDR2 sequences are MNHEY and SVGAGI. With 5 bases removed from V and 5 bases from J, the gap between germline ends came to 16 bases. The CDR3 is 14 residues long. The CDR3 reads CASSPTGWGHEQYF. CDR3 sequence (DNA): TGTGCCAGCAGTCCTACTGGGTGGGGCCACGAGCAGTACTTC.